These 27 T cell receptor beta chains were all obtained from the same sample, sequenced in a study of T cell changes during pregnancy in multiple sclerosis. This table comes from immunoSEQ multiplex PCR, and its TCRdb copy is limited to in-frame clones, with some not included. The sample comprises about 40,000 clones, approximately 89% of which are singletons, and around 5% rests with the top ten. The input for sequencing was peripheral blood, taken in the first trimester of pregnancy. The receptors were gathered from a female donor in good health, enrolled as a control in a pregnancy study.

CDR3 residues: CASRTLGPGTKMGDTQYF. The CDR3 DNA follows: TGCGCCAGCAGGACTTTGGGACCCGGGACAAAAATGGGAGATACGCAGTATTTT. The rearrangement uses TRBV5-1 and TRBJ2-3, with D possibly being TRBD1 (6 bases). V lost 5 bases and J 5 bases, leaving 27 bases between the germline ends. Germline-derived CDR1 and CDR2 are SGHRS and YFSETQ. This CDR3 has 18 residues.

J is TRBJ2-7 and V is TRBV5-6, with TRBD2 as a possible D gene (5 bases). Deletions cut 1 base from V and 1 base from J, with 6 bases between. Germline CDR1 is SGHDT and CDR2 is YYEEEE. This CDR3 comprises 13 residues. The CDR3 DNA reads as TGTGCCAGCAGCTTGTGGACTTCCTACGAGCAGTACTTC. Translation gives CASSLWTSYEQYF. The whole variable domain, remainder taken from reference TRBV5-6 and TRBJ2-7, is DAGVTQSPTHLIKTRGQQVTLRCSPKSGHDTVSWYQQALGQGPQFIFQYYEEEERQRGNFPDRFSGHQFPNYSSELNVNALLLGDSALYLCASSLWTSYEQYFGPGTRLTVT.

DNA for the CDR3: TGTGCCAGCAGTCTTATAACTTCCCTACTTAGCTCTGGAAACACCATATATTTT. It codes for CASSLITSLLSSGNTIYF. This chain joins TRBV11-2 and TRBJ1-3, with D unclear. Deletions cut 6 bases from V and 0 bases from J, with 21 bases between. The CDR3 is made up of 18 amino acids. The germline V gene has CDR1 SGHAT and CDR2 FQNNGV.

This clone came up once. V gene TRBV7-6 combines with J gene TRBJ2-1; 8 bases map to TRBD2. With V trimmed by 4 bases and J by 5 bases, 7 bases remained unmatched. Germline V gene lookup returns CDR1 SGHVS and CDR2 FNYEAQ. The CDR3 spans 15 residues. This chain's CDR3 is CASSSFGTRNNEQFF. The CDR3 DNA reads TGTGCCAGCAGCTCTTTTGGGACTAGGAACAATGAGCAGTTCTTC.

Concerning this clone itself: One end of the junction does not line up with germline, which may come from a read error. The chain combines TRBV10-2 with TRBJ2-5, with 8 positions matching TRBD1. The CDR3 spans 12 residues. The germline gives CDR1 WSHSY, CDR2 SAAADI. The CDR3 nucleotides are TGCGCCAGCAGTGAAGATGGAATGGGACAGGACTTC. Its protein product is CASSEDGMGQDF.

The CDR3 loop reads CASTQKEAYEQYF. Written as DNA, the CDR3 is TGTGCCAGTACCCAAAAGGAGGCCTACGAGCAGTACTTC. The V call is TRBV19, the J call TRBJ2-7; TRBD2 is a possible D gene (5 bases). V lost 7 bases, J lost 2 bases, and 12 bases lay in between. The CDR3 loop spans 13 amino acids. Germline CDR1 is LNHDA and CDR2 is SQIVND (reference sequence).

This chain connects TRBV4-1 to TRBJ2-7, with 9 bases aligning to TRBD2. The V and J ends lost 5 bases and 9 bases, in that order; junction bases with no gene match: 5. This CDR3 comprises 12 residues. The germline V gene encodes CDR1 MGHRA and CDR2 YSYEKL. DNA for the CDR3: TGCGCCAGCAGCGGAGCGGGGGGAGGGCAGTACTTC. The encoded protein is CASSGAGGGQYF.

This chain links TRBV25-1 with TRBJ2-7; TRBD1 agrees at 9 bases. The CDR3 has 15 residues. CDR1 is MGHDK, CDR2 SYGVNS, per germline. J gave up 0 bases and V 3 bases, and 3 bases lay outside the gene matches. For the CDR3, the DNA is TGTGCCAGCAGTGAGTCGGGACAGGGCTCCTACGAGCAGTACTTC. Translation: CASSESGQGSYEQYF.

The J gene is TRBJ2-1, the V gene TRBV28; the match to TRBD2 covers 8 bases. CDR1 and CDR2 (germline): MDHEN, SYDVKM. CDR3 length: 16 residues. V lost 2 bases and J lost 5; bases outside the gene matches: 8. The CDR3 bases are TGTGCCAGCAGTTTAAAAGGTAGCGGGATCAACAATGAGCAGTTCTTC. It specifies CASSLKGSGINNEQFF.

The chain carries TRBV13 and TRBJ2-7, with D possibly TRBD1 on 5 matching bases. From germline, CDR1 is PRHDT and CDR2 FYEKMQ (reference sequence). The CDR3 has 12 amino acids. Trimming stripped 1 base from V and 4 bases from J, with 5 bases between. The DNA for the CDR3 is TGTGCCAGCAGCTTAGACAGGTACGAGCAGTACTTC. It encodes CASSLDRYEQYF.

This clone is categorized as medium-sized. This chain links TRBV6-6 with TRBJ2-7, with D perhaps TRBD2 (6 bases). The germline V and J ends were trimmed by 10 bases and 0 bases, with 22 bases remaining between them. CDR3 length: 16 residues. Germline V gives CDR1 MNHNY, CDR2 SVGAGI (reference sequence). For the CDR3, the DNA is TGTGCCACCCTTCTCCGGGTAGCGGAGGTCTCCTACGAGCAGTACTTC. It encodes CATLLRVAEVSYEQYF.

As concerns this clone: Different DNA sequences within this sample yield the same CDR3. CDR3 DNA: TGTGCCAGTAGTCCCCAGACAGGACCTAATGAAAAACTGTTTTTT. Translating gives CASSPQTGPNEKLFF. The rearrangement links TRBV19 to TRBJ1-4; TRBD1 is a possible D gene (6 bases). CDR3 length: 15 residues. Germline CDR1 is LNHDA and CDR2 is SQIVND (reference sequence). The ends were cut back, 5 bases at V and 3 bases at J, with 13 bases in the middle. The complete variable domain, with remaining parts taken from reference TRBV19 and TRBJ1-4, reads DGGITQSPKYLFRKEGQNVTLSCEQNLNHDAMYWYRQDPGQGLRLIYYSQIVNDFQKGDIAEGYSVSREKKESFPLTVTSAQKNPTAFYLCASSPQTGPNEKLFFGSGTQLSVL.

The chain is built from TRBV7-2 and TRBJ1-5, with TRBD1 matching over 9 bases. The germline V gene has CDR1 SGHTA and CDR2 FQGNSA. The CDR3 loop spans 16 amino acids. Losses at the gene ends were 2 bases for V and 1 base for J; bases not matched to a gene: 3. CDR3 sequence reads: CASSLLGTGSNQPQHF. The CDR3 bases are TGTGCCAGCAGCTTATTAGGGACAGGGAGCAATCAGCCCCAGCATTTT.

V usage is TRBV27 and J usage is TRBJ2-1; tentatively, D is TRBD2 (6 bases). The V end lost 8 bases, the J end lost 5 bases, and 16 bases lay between the germline ends. Germline loops: CDR1 MNHEY, CDR2 SMNVEV (reference sequence). This CDR3 has 14 residues. CDR3 amino acids: CASRRDLADNEQFF. For the CDR3, the DNA is TGTGCCAGCCGAAGGGACTTAGCGGACAATGAGCAGTTCTTC.

The chain uses TRBV27 and TRBJ2-5; 7 positions agree with TRBD1. V was pared by 5 bases and J by 2 bases, with 5 bases of the junction left unmatched. CDR1 is MNHEY, CDR2 SMNVEV, per germline (reference sequence). This CDR3 has 14 residues. CDR3 bases: TGTGCCAGCAGTCCGACAGGGATGCAAGAGACCCAGTACTTC. It translates to CASSPTGMQETQYF.

The chain couples TRBV6-5 to TRBJ2-5; D possibly corresponds to TRBD2 (5 bases). V dropped 6 bases and J dropped 1 base, with 15 bases sitting between them. Looked up from germline, CDR1 is MNHEY and CDR2 is SVGAGI. This CDR3 comprises 15 residues. The CDR3 region has the DNA TGTGCCAGCAGAAAAGGTCCTAGCAGCCAAGAGACCCAGTACTTC. Encoded protein: CASRKGPSSQETQYF.

The J gene is TRBJ1-4, the V gene TRBV2, with a weak D call TRBD1 (5 bases). From germline, CDR1 is SNHLY and CDR2 FYNNEI. This CDR3 has 14 residues. Trimming removed 4 bases from V and 7 bases from J, with 13 bases in between. The CDR3 DNA is TGTGCCAGCAGTGGGGCAGGGCAGGCTGAAAAACTGTTTTTT. Its translation: CASSGAGQAEKLFF.

This chain uses TRBV5-4 with TRBJ2-5, with a possible D match to TRBD2 (6 bases). The length of the CDR3 is 14 residues. V lost 3 bases to trimming and J lost 4 bases, with 13 bases between them. Germline assignment: CDR1 SGHNT and CDR2 YYREEE (reference sequence). CDR3 in amino acids: CASSSPGLLETQYF. The CDR3 nucleotides read TGTGCCAGCAGCTCTCCGGGACTCCTAGAGACCCAGTACTTC.

The chain recombines TRBV30 with TRBJ1-4, with 8 bases fitting TRBD1. From germline, CDR1 is GTSNPN and CDR2 SVGIG (reference sequence). The CDR3 is made up of 14 amino acids. The V segment lost 7 bases and the J segment 10 bases; nucleotides outside the gene matches: 14. In nucleotides, the CDR3 is TGTGCCTTTACGTATGACAGGGGAGTAGGAAAACTGTTTTTT. This encodes CAFTYDRGVGKLFF.

V is TRBV4-3 and J is TRBJ2-3; D is possibly TRBD2 (5 bases). Trimming cost V 1 base and J 3 bases, with 8 bases left between them. The V gene's germline CDR1 is LGHNA and CDR2 YSLEER. The CDR3 runs 14 residues. The CDR3 is CASSQATRTDTQYF. CDR3 DNA: TGCGCCAGCAGCCAAGCTACTAGGACAGATACGCAGTATTTT.

V is TRBV7-8 and J is TRBJ1-5; no clear D. This CDR3 contains 15 residues. Trimming removed 5 bases at V and 1 base at J, with 12 bases between. Germline loops: CDR1 SGHVS, CDR2 FQNEAQ. CDR3: CASSPRETSNQPQHF. CDR3 DNA: TGTGCCAGCAGCCCGAGGGAGACAAGCAATCAGCCCCAGCATTTT.

The V gene is TRBV7-3, the J gene TRBJ2-3, with 11 positions matching TRBD2. Trimming at V came to 5 bases and at J to 9 bases, leaving 16 bases not matched to a gene. The CDR3 spans 17 residues. Germline V gene data show CDR1 as SGHTA and CDR2 as FQGTGA. The DNA for the CDR3 is TGTGCCAGCAGCCCGACCGGGACTAGCGGAAATGCGGGGACGCAGTATTTT. Amino acids: CASSPTGTSGNAGTQYF.

This chain links TRBV30 with TRBJ1-2, with a possible D match to TRBD1 (6 bases). CDR1 is GTSNPN, CDR2 SVGIG, per germline (reference sequence). Trimming cost V 0 bases and J 5 bases, with 13 bases left between them. This CDR3 spans 14 amino acids. The CDR3 nucleotides read TGTGCCTGGAGTGTACTTGCAGGGGAGTATGGCTACACCTTC. It yields the protein CAWSVLAGEYGYTF.

The CDR3 reads CASSLVQAAYGYTF. CDR3 nucleotides: TGTGCCAGCAGCTTAGTACAGGCCGCATATGGCTACACCTTC. The chain has TRBV7-2 and TRBJ1-2, with D possibly matching TRBD1 (5 bases). CDR1 and CDR2 from the germline V gene are SGHTA and FQGNSA. With 1 base removed from V and 5 bases from J, the gap between germline ends came to 11 bases. CDR3 size: 14 residues. The full variable domain, rest sourced from reference TRBV7-2 and TRBJ1-2, is GAGVSQSPSNKVTEKGKDVELRCDPISGHTALYWYRQSLGQGLEFLIYFQGNSAPDKSGLPSDRFSAERTGGSVSTLTIQRTQQEDSAVYLCASSLVQAAYGYTFGSGTRLTVV.

In this sample, this clone turned up once. CDR3 amino acids: CASSDSGDYNEQFF. CDR3 DNA sequence: TGTGCCAGCAGTGACTCAGGGGACTACAATGAGCAGTTCTTC. V and J are TRBV6-4 and TRBJ2-1; D may be TRBD1 (5 bases). The length of the CDR3 is 14 residues. Germline V gene lookup returns CDR1 MRHNA and CDR2 SNTAGT. Trimming shortened V by 0 bases and J by 3 bases, and 6 bases separated the two germline ends.

V gene TRBV4-3 combines with J gene TRBJ2-5; D unresolved. In germline, CDR1 is LGHNA, CDR2 YSLEER. V was trimmed by 1 base and J by 1 base, leaving 10 bases between them. The CDR3 covers 15 residues. Written as DNA, the CDR3 is TGCGCCAGCAGCCAAGGTATCAGGTCCCAAGAGACCCAGTACTTC. The encoded protein is CASSQGIRSQETQYF.

The chain couples TRBV6-1 to TRBJ2-3; D possibly corresponds to TRBD1 (5 bases). CDR1 MNHNS and CDR2 SASEGT come from the germline V gene. Trimming removed 5 bases from V and 0 bases from J, with 9 bases in between. The CDR3 is made up of 14 amino acids. This CDR3 is CASSLGRSTDTQYF. CDR3 DNA: TGTGCCAGCAGTTTGGGGCGGAGCACAGATACGCAGTATTTT.